This T cell receptor (beta chain) originates from a study of metastatic and nonmetastatic thyroid tumors (dated by TCRdb to about 2020). As for the study more broadly: The researchers compared repertoires between peripheral blood samples and tumor or nodule tissue samples from patients with malignant or benign thyroid disease. General study outcomes and caveats: In both blood and tumor samples, malignant tumors were reported to have significantly higher TCR beta diversity than benign nodules.

A word on this clone: Its recognized antigen is unknown. No clone much larger than this one lies a single base away; base qualities are absent.

Trimming takes 4 bases off V and 2 bases off J; junction bases not matched to a gene: 11. For CDR1 and CDR2, the germline V gene lists KGHSH and LQKENI. Including cysteine and phenylalanine, the CDR3 has 16 amino acids. This entry keeps only the CDR3 DNA: 48 bases, framed from base 1. No treatment had been received by any patient before thyroid surgery. Patient clinical samples collected from about 2011 to 2018 were retrospectively analysed using T-cell receptor beta sequencing. The library was built by means of PCR. The listed sequencing device is Illumina HiSeq 4000. High-throughput sequencing was used to profile the TCR beta-chain CDR3 region of every patient. Per the authors' processing: Drawing on CDR3 differences between clinicopathological groups, the researchers built a classifier meant to tell apart patients with distant-metastatic papillary thyroid cancer. Repertoire diversity was assessed with the Shannon index, and tumor-blood repertoire similarity with the Morisita-Horn index. The public reads were reanalyzed by TCRdb: fastp trimming at Q25, MiXCR alignment, in-frame beta chains only. These V and J calls originate from TCRdb's pipeline instead of the authors' own analysis. This sample has about 41,000 clones in its table, and about an eighth of those were observed once. The ten largest clones add up to around 25% of the sample.

The sample consisted of blood. This TCR was recovered from a female donor with papillary thyroid cancer or a benign thyroid nodule (not recorded which). Some clones in this sample may be carry-over from other donors' samples. The chain was built from TRBV18 and TRBJ2-7, with TRBD2 matching 7 junction bases. CDR3 loop: CASSLNNRGDTYEQYF. The DNA reads as follows: TGTGCCAGCTCACTCAACAACCGGGGGGATACCTACGAGCAGTACTTC.